Listed here are 2 T cell receptor beta chains from one sample, sequenced in a study of cytomegalovirus exposure and HLA in healthy donors. The PCR ran on 60 Vbeta and 13 Jbeta primers. Using immunoSEQ multiplex PCR, the repertoire was profiled, and TCRdb retains in-frame clones only, with some absent. The table shows 100,000 to 150,000 clones, with roughly 8.3% occurring only once. What was sequenced was PBMCs. These receptors originate from a middle-aged man in good health and CMV-seronegative.

This clone has a handful of counts. This chain connects TRBV5-1 to TRBJ2-7, with TRBD2 as a possible D gene (5 bases). The CDR3 length is 13 residues. Trimming took off 4 bases at V and 6 bases at J, with 14 bases between the two ends. The germline CDR1 and CDR2 sequences are SGHRS and YFSETQ. CDR3 coding DNA: TGCGCCAGCAGCCCAACGGGGAGATTCGAGCAGTACTTC. Amino acids: CASSPTGRFEQYF.

The J gene is TRBJ2-7, the V gene TRBV7-9; no clear D. The CDR3 is made up of 15 amino acids. CDR1 and CDR2 (germline): SEHNR, FQNEAQ (reference sequence). Trimming removed 5 bases from V and 0 bases from J, with 14 bases in between. The CDR3 nucleotides are TGTGCCAGCAGCCCCACAAACCCCAGCTCCTACGAGCAGTACTTC. It is translated as CASSPTNPSSYEQYF. Variable domain in full (rest from reference TRBV7-9 and TRBJ2-7): DTGVSQNPRHKITKRGQNVTFRCDPISEHNRLYWYRQTLGQGPEFLTYFQNEAQLEKSRLLSDRFSAERPKGSFSTLEIQRTEQGDSAMYLCASSPTNPSSYEQYFGPGTRLTVT.